The clone carrying this TCR beta chain has a handful of counts. Its matching antigen is unknown. The CDR3 totals 14 residues. V lost 0 bases and J 5 bases, leaving 9 bases between the germline ends. CDR1 SGHTA and CDR2 FQGNSA come from the germline V gene. Purity exceeded 95% in all sorted populations. Reverse transcription of all isolated RNA meant that expressed TCRB transcripts were sequenced. Sequencing was performed with immunoSEQ multiplex PCR; in TCRdb, only in-frame clones are kept and a portion is missing. The data show 300,000 to 350,000 clones, 14% seen once. The record originates from a study of beta chain features in type 1 diabetes. Overall study results and limits: A definitive answer on HLA type influencing TCRB rearrangement was not reached here.

Sequencing was done on a sample of central memory CD4+ T cells from blood. This TCR was recovered from a man younger than 40 in good health. This chain joins TRBV7-2 and TRBJ2-3; TRBD1 is a possible D gene (5 bases). CDR3 nucleotide sequence: TGTGCCAGCAGCTTAGCGGGGCTGGGAGATACGCAGTATTTT. The encoded protein is CASSLAGLGDTQYF.